Presented here are 27 T cell receptor beta chains from one specimen sequenced in a study of T cell repertoires and HLA-DP antigens. These receptors' targets are unknown. Using immunoSEQ multiplex PCR, the repertoire was profiled, and TCRdb retains in-frame clones only, with some absent. The sample includes over 100,000 clones, around 93% seen only once; the top ten take less than 0.35%. The sample was CD4+ T cells from PBMCs. These receptors all come from a woman aged 18-30 years in good health and CMV-seronegative.

This chain links TRBV9 with TRBJ2-2, with 8 bases lining up with TRBD2. The V segment lost 1 base and the J segment 4 bases; nucleotides outside the gene matches: 6. This CDR3 region has 16 residues. Per the germline V gene, CDR1 is SGDLS and CDR2 is YYNGEE. The CDR3 region has the DNA TGTGCCAGCAGCGTAATGGGACTAGGAAGCACCGGGGAGCTGTTTTTT. Residues: CASSVMGLGSTGELFF.

The rearrangement joins TRBV4-1 to TRBJ1-4, with a weak D call TRBD1 (5 bases). Trimming shortened V by 4 bases and J by 8 bases, and 17 bases separated the two germline ends. Germline V gene data show CDR1 as MGHRA and CDR2 as YSYEKL. This CDR3 has 15 amino acids. CDR3 nucleotides: TGCGCCAGCAGCCCCTCTGAAGGGACGGGGGAAAAACTGTTTTTT. Protein sequence: CASSPSEGTGEKLFF.

This clone was counted a single time. The J gene is TRBJ1-1, the V gene TRBV27; maybe TRBD1 (6 bases). The CDR3 covers 15 residues. V lost 2 bases and J lost 3, with 13 bases in between. Germline values: CDR1 MNHEY, CDR2 SMNVEV (reference sequence). CDR3 DNA: TGTGCCAGCAGTTTAAGGGGGGGTCTCGACACTGAAGCTTTCTTT. Translating gives CASSLRGGLDTEAFF.

V and J are TRBV7-9 and TRBJ1-1, with D perhaps TRBD1 (5 bases). Germline CDR1 SEHNR, CDR2 FQNEAQ (reference sequence). The germline V and J ends were trimmed by 2 bases and 6 bases, with 10 bases remaining between them. This CDR3 is 13 amino acids long. The DNA of the CDR3 is TGTGCCAGCAGCTTAAAGGGGAGACCTGAAGCTTTCTTT. Its protein is CASSLKGRPEAFF.

J is TRBJ2-3 and V is TRBV5-1; TRBD2 agrees at 7 bases. CDR3 length: 17 residues. Germline loops: CDR1 SGHRS, CDR2 YFSETQ. V trimming: 1 base; J trimming: 2 bases; junction bases outside the gene matches: 10. The CDR3 nucleotides are TGCGCCAGCAGCTTGAGGGGAAGGGACTACCTCACAGATACGCAGTATTTT. Translating gives CASSLRGRDYLTDTQYF. Full variable domain (rest looked up from reference TRBV5-1 and TRBJ2-3): KAGVTQTPRYLIKTRGQQVTLSCSPISGHRSVSWYQQTPGQGLQFLFEYFSETQRNKGNFPGRFSGRQFSNSRSEMNVSTLELGDSALYLCASSLRGRDYLTDTQYFGPGTRLTVL.

In its sample, this clone was seen many times. V gene TRBV4-2 combines with J gene TRBJ1-3; 8 bases fit TRBD1. The germline gives CDR1 LGHNA, CDR2 YNFKEQ. The CDR3 loop spans 16 amino acids. The V gene end was trimmed by 3 bases and the J gene end by 0 bases; junction bases not matched to a gene: 4. The CDR3 region has the DNA TGTGCCAGCAGCCAGGGGACAGGAACCTCTGGAAACACCATATATTTT. Its protein is CASSQGTGTSGNTIYF.

The chain links TRBV5-6 to TRBJ2-1, with D possibly being TRBD2 (6 bases). This CDR3 comprises 16 residues. V was cut by 0 bases and J by 3 bases, with 13 bases left in between. Germline V gives CDR1 SGHDT, CDR2 YYEEEE. The CDR3 sequence is CASSLGRERRYNEQFF. The CDR3 bases are TGTGCCAGCAGCTTGGGGAGGGAAAGACGCTACAATGAGCAGTTCTTC.

The genes are TRBV11-3 and TRBJ2-3, with D possibly being TRBD1 or TRBD2 (5 bases each). The CDR3 length is 15 residues. The germline V and J ends were trimmed by 1 base and 5 bases, with 13 bases remaining between them. Germline V CDR1 and CDR2: SGHNT, YENEEA. This CDR3 reads CASSLGRRGEDTQYF. Written as DNA, the CDR3 is TGTGCCAGCAGCTTAGGTCGTAGGGGAGAAGATACGCAGTATTTT. Using reference TRBV11-3 and TRBJ2-3 for the parts outside the CDR3, the full variable domain is EAGVVQSPRYKIIEKKQPVAFWCNPISGHNTLYWYLQNLGQGPELLIRYENEEAVDDSQLPKDRFSAERLKGVDSTLKIQPAELGDSAVYLCASSLGRRGEDTQYFGPGTRLTVL.

In its sample, this clone was seen a few times. J is TRBJ1-2 and V is TRBV14; D might be TRBD1 (5 bases). The CDR3 consists of 13 residues. Per the germline V gene, CDR1 is SGHDN and CDR2 is FVKESK. The V gene lost 4 bases and the J gene lost 7 bases, with 13 bases spanning the gap. The CDR3 here is CASSRQLGGGYTF. As DNA, the CDR3 is TGTGCCAGCAGCCGACAGTTGGGAGGTGGCTACACCTTC.

The chain uses TRBV7-2 and TRBJ1-4; no definite D call. The V end was cut by 6 bases, the J end by 2 bases, with 13 bases between. The CDR3 has 15 residues. The V gene's germline CDR1 is SGHTA and CDR2 FQGNSA. The CDR3 bases are TGTGCCAGCAGTCTCAACAGCCGTACTAATGAAAAACTGTTTTTT. Translation: CASSLNSRTNEKLFF.

Only a few counts were recorded for this clone. V is TRBV7-2 and J is TRBJ1-1, with a possible D match to TRBD1 (6 bases). CDR1 SGHTA and CDR2 FQGNSA come from the germline V gene. The germline V and J ends were trimmed by 3 bases and 4 bases, with 9 bases remaining between them. There are 13 residues in the CDR3. Written as DNA, the CDR3 is TGTGCCAGCAGCTTGGAACAGGGCACTGAAGCTTTCTTT. Amino acid sequence: CASSLEQGTEAFF.

The chain combines TRBV9 with TRBJ2-7; D gene uncertain. In germline, CDR1 is SGDLS, CDR2 YYNGEE. The CDR3 contains 15 residues. Trimming took off 0 bases at V and 1 base at J, with 11 bases between the two ends. The CDR3 spells CASSVGSILSYEQYF. The CDR3 DNA follows: TGTGCCAGCAGCGTAGGTTCTATTTTATCCTACGAGCAGTACTTC.

The V gene is TRBV23-1, the J gene TRBJ1-1; no clear D. TRBV23-1 falls under the ORF class, with uncertain function. This CDR3 has 16 residues. Trimming shortened V by 1 base and J by 3 bases, and 15 bases separated the two germline ends. CDR3 bases: TGCGCCAGCAGTCAATTATTGAGGAAATGGTACACTGAAGCTTTCTTT. It yields the protein CASSQLLRKWYTEAFF.

This clone was picked up a small number of times. The J gene is TRBJ1-2, the V gene TRBV6-5, with TRBD1 matching over 8 bases. V was pared by 6 bases and J by 8 bases, with 8 bases of the junction left unmatched. The germline CDR1 and CDR2 sequences are MNHEY and SVGAGI. This CDR3 contains 13 residues. CDR3 DNA sequence: TGTGCCAGCAGAGAAGACAGGGGCTTGGGCTACACCTTC. Translating gives CASREDRGLGYTF.

This chain connects TRBV7-3 to TRBJ1-1; D possibly corresponds to TRBD1 (5 bases). The germline V and J ends were trimmed by 3 bases and 1 base, with 18 bases remaining between them. Germline assignment: CDR1 SGHTA and CDR2 FQGTGA. The CDR3 runs 17 residues. In DNA, the CDR3 is TGTGCCAGCAGCTTTCATGGGGGAGGGGAGGCGAACACTGAAGCTTTCTTT. It is translated as CASSFHGGGEANTEAFF.

The V gene is TRBV7-2, the J gene TRBJ2-5; perhaps TRBD1 as D (5 bases). V gave up 2 bases and J gave up 3 bases, with 13 bases separating them. Germline values: CDR1 SGHTA, CDR2 FQGNSA. The CDR3 has 15 residues. Written as DNA, the CDR3 is TGTGCCAGCAGCTTAACCTTCGACAGAGAAGAGACCCAGTACTTC. It codes for CASSLTFDREETQYF.

This chain connects TRBV18 to TRBJ2-7; no clear D gene. This CDR3 has 13 residues. Looked up from germline, CDR1 is KGHSH and CDR2 is LQKENI. V lost 5 bases and J lost 3, with 11 bases in between. CDR3 bases: TGTGCCAGCTCAAACGGCCAGGACTACGAGCAGTACGTC. Protein sequence: CASSNGQDYEQYV.

The chain couples TRBV28 to TRBJ2-1, with 8 nucleotides matching TRBD2. Germline-derived CDR1 and CDR2 are MDHEN and SYDVKM. This CDR3 has 16 amino acids. The J segment lost 1 base and the V segment lost 4 bases, leaving 6 bases of the junction unmatched. The CDR3 reads CASSSPRGGSYNEQFF. CDR3 DNA: TGTGCCAGCAGTTCCCCCCGCGGGGGGTCCTACAATGAGCAGTTCTTC.

This chain connects TRBV6-6 to TRBJ2-7, with TRBD1 identical over 7 bases. The CDR3 spans 14 residues. V trimming: 5 bases; J trimming: 2 bases; junction bases outside the gene matches: 6. Germline V lookup: CDR1 MNHNY, CDR2 SVGAGI (reference sequence). CDR3 sequence (DNA): TGTGCCAGCAGTCCCCGGGACAGAGCCTACGAGCAGTACTTC. Translating gives CASSPRDRAYEQYF.

Only one count was recorded for this clone. This chain uses TRBV11-2 with TRBJ2-3; 7 bases agree with TRBD2. The germline V gene encodes CDR1 SGHAT and CDR2 FQNNGV. The junction had 3 bases not matched to a gene; V was cut back by 3 bases and J by 3 bases. The CDR3 consists of 14 residues. The CDR3 is CASSFGLVTDTQYF. The DNA for the CDR3 is TGTGCCAGCAGCTTCGGACTAGTGACAGATACGCAGTATTTT.

The V call is TRBV5-1, the J call TRBJ2-1; 7 bases are a match to TRBD2. Germline loops: CDR1 SGHRS, CDR2 YFSETQ. The CDR3 has 17 amino acids. Trimming at V came to 1 base and at J to 0 bases, leaving 7 bases not matched to a gene. In DNA, the CDR3 is TGCGCCAGCAGCTTGTTCGTGGGAGGGCCCTCCTACAATGAGCAGTTCTTC. Its protein is CASSLFVGGPSYNEQFF.

This clone was observed a single time. V gene TRBV19 combines with J gene TRBJ2-1; D gene uncertain. Germline values: CDR1 LNHDA, CDR2 SQIVND (reference sequence). V shed 1 base and J shed 6 bases, with 4 bases lying between them. There are 12 residues in the CDR3. The CDR3 coding sequence is TGTGCCAGTAGTATAGCATCCAATGAGCAGTTCTTC. Its protein product is CASSIASNEQFF.

The chain recombines TRBV11-2 with TRBJ1-5, with D perhaps matching TRBD1 (5 bases). Trimming took 5 bases from V and 0 from J, leaving 11 bases between them. The CDR3 extends over 15 amino acids. CDR1 SGHAT and CDR2 FQNNGV come from the germline V gene. CDR3 sequence: CASSVDGHSNQPQHF. The DNA of the CDR3 is TGTGCCAGCAGCGTCGACGGACATAGCAATCAGCCCCAGCATTTT.

The chain joins TRBV7-6 to TRBJ2-7; D may match TRBD1 or TRBD2 (5 bases each). V was clipped by 4 bases and J by 7 bases, with 20 bases between them. The CDR3 runs to 15 residues. CDR1 and CDR2 from the germline V gene are SGHVS and FNYEAQ. The CDR3 sequence: CASSSRTRDLGEQYF. The CDR3 DNA reads TGTGCCAGCAGCTCCCGCACCCGGGACCTCGGGGAGCAGTACTTC.

The chain carries TRBV19 and TRBJ1-1, with D perhaps TRBD1 (5 bases). The germline V gene has CDR1 LNHDA and CDR2 SQIVND (reference sequence). Trimming cost V 7 bases and J 11 bases, with 14 bases left between them. This CDR3 spans 11 amino acids. CDR3 sequence reads: CASTLRTMAFF. CDR3 bases: TGTGCCAGTACCCTCCGGACAATGGCTTTCTTT.

The chain carries TRBV27 and TRBJ2-3, with a tentative D call TRBD1 (6 bases). CDR3 length equals 16 residues. The V end lost 2 bases, the J end lost 2 bases, and 14 bases lay between the germline ends. Germline V lookup: CDR1 MNHEY, CDR2 SMNVEV (reference sequence). CDR3 DNA: TGTGCCAGCAGTTTAGGGGTGTCAGGGGTCACAGATACGCAGTATTTT. Translated, it gives CASSLGVSGVTDTQYF.

V is TRBV7-6 and J is TRBJ1-1; D gene uncertain. Trimming shortened V by 3 bases and J by 3 bases, and 8 bases separated the two germline ends. CDR1 and CDR2 (germline): SGHVS, FNYEAQ. The CDR3 totals 13 residues. The CDR3 spells CASSFQRDTEAFF. The CDR3 coding sequence is TGTGCCAGCAGCTTCCAAAGGGACACTGAAGCTTTCTTT. The full variable domain, in which reference TRBV7-6 and TRBJ1-1 provide the parts outside the CDR3, is GAGVSQSPRYKVTKRGQDVALRCDPISGHVSLYWYRQALGQGPEFLTYFNYEAQQDKSGLPNDRFSAERPEGSISTLTIQRTEQRDSAMYRCASSFQRDTEAFFGQGTRLTVV.